A single TCR beta chain is shown here with its context. This sample was included in a study of cytomegalovirus exposure and HLA in healthy donors. The CDR3 length is 15 residues. With V trimmed by 0 bases and J by 3 bases, 3 bases remained unmatched. CDR1 is WNHNN, CDR2 SYGVQD, per germline (reference sequence). The PCR employed 60 Vbeta primers together with 13 Jbeta primers. Assay used: immunoSEQ multiplex PCR; TCRdb lists only in-frame clones, some missing. The sample lists 150,000 to 190,000 clones; around 72% were seen once. Sample: PBMCs. The sequence derives from a man between 18 and 35 years old in good health and CMV-seronegative. The rearrangement links TRBV10-1 to TRBJ2-5; TRBD2 agrees at 8 bases. The CDR3 sequence is CASSESTSVEETQYF. CDR3 coding DNA: TGCGCCAGCAGTGAGTCGACTAGCGTCGAAGAGACCCAGTACTTC.